This T cell receptor (beta chain) was sequenced during a study of CD4 T cells in relation to SARS-CoV-2 and coronaviruses (dated by TCRdb to about 2021). In the study overall: In the ViraFEST assay, PBMCs were grown with antigen for 10 to 11 days, and TCR beta CDR3s were then sequenced to identify antigen-specific clonal expansions. A different, Illumina-based TCR-beta assay was used to sequence expansion assays from other donors in the study. An HIV-1 Nef peptide pool or a no-peptide culture served as the negative reference condition. The Adaptive Biotechnologies TCR-sequencing kit was used for samples from a few pre-COVID donors and for the naive versus memory experiments, whereas the other data were Illumina-based. Using patient-derived lymphoblastoid cell lines, the shared crossreactive spike epitopes were mapped to their HLA restriction. The study assessed, at the TCR clonotype level, memory CD4+ T cell crossreactivity between SARS-CoV-2 and common cold coronavirus spike proteins. Paper-wide results and their limitations: Approximately 69% of donors had memory CD4+ clonotypes that crossrecognized SARS-CoV-2 and at least one common cold coronavirus spike. Significantly weaker SARS-CoV-2-driven expansion was shown by crossreactive clones than by monoreactive clones, consistent with antigenic imprinting. No donor contributed both pre-pandemic and post-infection samples, which limited tracing the source of pre-existing responses. Because the crossreactivity analysis focused on spike protein, crossreactivity against other viral proteins was not assessed. Small numbers of patients and of tested TCRs were a limitation of the study.

CD4+ T cells from unexposed donors were collected before the COVID-19 pandemic (2011-2018). After more than 9 days of culture, CD4+ T cells were isolated with the EasySep CD4+ T cell isolation kit. As cell number allowed, CD4+ T cells from unexposed donors were tested for reactivity to SARS-CoV-2 S and N and to four common cold coronavirus spike pools. Each well received about 2.2 million PBMCs, cultured in IMDM supplemented with roughly 5% human AB serum and roughly 9.5 IU/ml IL-2. Half of the culture medium was replaced with fresh IL-2-containing medium on days 3 and 7. In general, every peptide culture condition was set up in three replicate wells. Leukapheresis product for the unexposed donors was bought commercially. PBMCs were isolated from leukapheresis product or whole blood by Ficoll-Paque PLUS gradient centrifugation. PBMCs were either used fresh in the expansion assay or cryopreserved at -140 degrees C. The QIAamp Micro DNA Kit was used to extract genomic DNA from the CD4+ T cells.

Comment on this clone: Its target antigen remains unknown. Nothing much larger sits one base from this clone, and base qualities are not available.

Libraries were constructed by the immunoSEQ multiplex PCR assay. In the paper's pipeline: During preprocessing, nonproductive sequences were discarded, as were any CDR3s that did not begin with C, did not end with F or W, or were shorter than 7 amino acids. The MANAFEST web app identified antigen-specific clonotypes based on expansion compared with the reference and other culture wells. A clone was considered positive if the clone showed significant expansion compared with the reference culture in 2 of 3 replicate wells at an FDR below 0.05. To be called positive, a clone also had to show significant expansion compared with every other tandem well and an odds ratio greater than 5. CDR3 homology was measured as pairwise Levenshtein distance, computed with the stringdist R package after trimming three terminal residues from each end. TCRdb provides this immuneACCESS table in a form limited to in-frame rearrangements. Some clones are lacking; in checked studies, under half of them reflect an unresolved V gene, and why the rest are absent is not known. The DNA gave D and trimming, while V, J and clone size come from that table. In all, the sample holds around 18,000 clones, and about three quarters of those were seen once. Roughly 31% of the sample rests with the top ten.

V and J are trimmed by 2 bases and 0 bases, and the gene matches miss 3 bases of the junction. The CDR3 measures 16 amino acids from cysteine to phenylalanine. Just CDR3 DNA is preserved here, 48 bases in frame from base 1. According to the germline V gene, CDR1 reads KGHSH and CDR2 reads LQKENI. The sample taken for sequencing was CD4+ T cells from PBMCs, cultured in vitro. This chain joins TRBV18 to TRBJ2-2; TRBD1 matches 7 bases in the middle. The source is a human donor in good health. The DNA sequence is TGTGCCAGCTCACCAGGACAGGTTGCGAACACCGGGGAGCTGTTTTTT. It is translated as CASSPGQVANTGELFF.